Listed below are T cell receptor beta chains from one sample, sequenced in a study of response to subunit inactivated influenza vaccine. TCRdb re-called the RT-PCR reads with MiXCR, one entry per CDR3 protein. In the table there are about 190,000 distinct CDR3 sequences, around 15% of which are singletons. The source was CD8+ T cells sorted from PBMCs, collected less than 6 days after vaccination. Receptors were obtained from a man aged 45-65 years who received an inactivated influenza vaccine. CDR3s include the opening cysteine and the closing phenylalanine or tryptophan. The D gene is left open where the match is weak. Not every row has a clone size; where given, it reads once, few, many or a size class.

J gene: TRBJ2-1
clone size: few
V gene: TRBV9
D gene: -
CDR3 protein: CASSVKFNEQFF
CDR3 DNA: TGTGCCAGCAGCGTTAAGTTCAATGAGCAGTTCTTC

J gene: TRBJ2-3
clone size: -
V gene: TRBV7-9
D gene: TRBD2
CDR3 protein: CASSSQLAGPPLDTQYF
CDR3 DNA: TGTGCCAGCAGCTCTCAACTAGCGGGGCCGCCATTGGATACGCAGTATTTT

J gene: TRBJ2-7
clone size: many
V gene: TRBV5-1
D gene: TRBD1
CDR3 protein: CASSLGDRAYEQYF
CDR3 DNA: TGCGCCAGCAGCTTAGGGGACAGGGCCTACGAGCAGTACTTC

J gene: TRBJ2-3
clone size: -
V gene: TRBV2
D gene: TRBD1
CDR3 protein: CASRSPGQGVSDTQYF
CDR3 DNA: TGTGCCAGCAGATCCCCGGGACAGGGGGTGTCAGATACGCAGTATTTT

J gene: TRBJ2-1
clone size: many
V gene: TRBV11-2
D gene: TRBD2
CDR3 protein: CASRRTSGVISSYNEQFF
CDR3 DNA: TGTGCCAGCAGACGGACTAGCGGGGTGATCAGCTCCTACAATGAGCAGTTCTTC

J gene: TRBJ2-5
clone size: few
V gene: TRBV11-2
D gene: TRBD1
CDR3 protein: CASSLGSGTEEYF
CDR3 DNA: TGTGCCAGCAGCTTAGGGTCAGGGACAGAAGAGTACTTC

J gene: TRBJ2-3
clone size: few
V gene: TRBV7-8
D gene: -
CDR3 protein: CASSPEVVDTQYF
CDR3 DNA: TGTGCCAGCAGCCCCGAAGTGGTGGATACGCAGTATTTT

J gene: TRBJ2-5
clone size: few
V gene: TRBV24-1
D gene: -
CDR3 protein: CATSDFVSGAETQYF
CDR3 DNA: TGTGCCACCAGTGATTTTGTATCAGGAGCGGAGACCCAGTACTTC

J gene: TRBJ2-2
clone size: few
V gene: TRBV5-5
D gene: TRBD2
CDR3 protein: CASRLAGGQEEELFF
CDR3 DNA: TGTGCCAGCAGACTAGCGGGAGGGCAAGAGGAGGAGCTGTTTTTT

J gene: TRBJ2-1
clone size: many
V gene: TRBV3-1
D gene: -
CDR3 protein: CASSRVGGANEQFF
CDR3 DNA: TGTGCCAGCAGCCGGGTTGGGGGAGCGAATGAGCAGTTCTTC

J gene: TRBJ2-1
clone size: few
V gene: TRBV3-1
D gene: -
CDR3 protein: CASSQEVRETISDEQFF
CDR3 DNA: TGTGCCAGCAGCCAAGAAGTCCGGGAAACGATTTCCGATGAGCAGTTCTTC

J gene: TRBJ2-3
clone size: few
V gene: TRBV4-3
D gene: -
CDR3 protein: CASSQVAGTITDTQYF
CDR3 DNA: TGCGCCAGCAGCCAAGTGGCAGGGACGATCACAGATACGCAGTATTTT

J gene: TRBJ2-1
clone size: -
V gene: TRBV7-8
D gene: TRBD2
CDR3 protein: CASSFPVRGGMLNEQFF
CDR3 DNA: TGTGCCAGCAGCTTTCCGGTTCGGGGGGGCATGTTGAATGAGCAGTTCTTC

J gene: TRBJ2-7
clone size: -
V gene: TRBV3-1
D gene: -
CDR3 protein: CASSQATLSRAYEQYF
CDR3 DNA: TGTGCCAGCAGCCAAGCGACCCTCTCGAGGGCCTACGAGCAGTACTTC

J gene: TRBJ1-2
clone size: -
V gene: TRBV29-1
D gene: TRBD1
CDR3 protein: CSVTGGDGYGYTF
CDR3 DNA: TGCAGCGTTACAGGGGGCGACGGCTATGGCTACACCTTC

J gene: TRBJ2-2
clone size: -
V gene: TRBV27
D gene: -
CDR3 protein: CASSLAPGNTGELFF
CDR3 DNA: TGTGCCAGCAGTTTAGCACCGGGGAACACCGGGGAGCTGTTTTTT

J gene: TRBJ2-7
clone size: few
V gene: TRBV6-5
D gene: -
CDR3 protein: CASSYSGRSPYEQYF
CDR3 DNA: TGTGCCAGCAGTTACTCCGGCCGATCCCCCTACGAGCAGTACTTC

J gene: TRBJ2-6
clone size: few
V gene: TRBV7-8
D gene: TRBD1
CDR3 protein: CASSPGTGLIVLTF
CDR3 DNA: TGTGCCAGCAGTCCAGGGACAGGGTTAATCGTCCTGACTTTC

J gene: TRBJ2-1
clone size: -
V gene: TRBV20-1
D gene: -
CDR3 protein: CSVWDSSYNEQFF
CDR3 DNA: TGCAGCGTCTGGGACTCCTCCTACAATGAGCAGTTCTTC

J gene: TRBJ2-5
clone size: -
V gene: TRBV6-5
D gene: -
CDR3 protein: CASSYSIFEGETQYF
CDR3 DNA: TGTGCCAGCAGTTACTCGATTTTTGAGGGAGAGACCCAGTACTTC

J gene: TRBJ1-2
clone size: many
V gene: TRBV4-3
D gene: -
CDR3 protein: CASSPGPFNYGYTF
CDR3 DNA: TGCGCCAGCAGCCCCGGACCTTTTAATTATGGCTACACCTTC

J gene: TRBJ1-4
clone size: many
V gene: TRBV6-6
D gene: -
CDR3 protein: CASSLDEKLFF
CDR3 DNA: TGTGCCAGCAGTTTAGATGAAAAACTGTTTTTT

J gene: TRBJ1-2
clone size: -
V gene: TRBV7-9
D gene: -
CDR3 protein: CASSSSNSREGYTF
CDR3 DNA: TGTGCCAGCAGCTCATCCAACTCGAGAGAAGGCTACACCTTC

J gene: TRBJ2-5
clone size: few
V gene: TRBV7-7
D gene: TRBD1
CDR3 protein: CASSSGTGWQETQYF
CDR3 DNA: TGTGCTAGCAGCTCTGGGACAGGGTGGCAAGAGACCCAGTACTTC

J gene: TRBJ2-7
clone size: -
V gene: TRBV7-2
D gene: -
CDR3 protein: CASSPRPPTPYEQYF
CDR3 DNA: TGTGCCAGCAGCCCGCGGCCTCCGACCCCCTACGAGCAGTACTTC

J gene: TRBJ2-7
clone size: few
V gene: TRBV7-9
D gene: -
CDR3 protein: CASSSIEEYEQYF
CDR3 DNA: TGTGCCAGCAGCTCAATAGAAGAATACGAGCAGTACTTC

J gene: TRBJ2-5
clone size: many
V gene: TRBV12-3/TRBV12-4
D gene: TRBD2
CDR3 protein: CASSRLAGLQETQYF
CDR3 DNA: TGTGCCAGCAGTAGACTAGCGGGCCTACAAGAGACCCAGTACTTC

J gene: TRBJ2-7
clone size: few
V gene: TRBV7-9
D gene: -
CDR3 protein: CASSLGHMYEQYF
CDR3 DNA: TGTGCCAGCAGCTTAGGACATATGTACGAGCAGTACTTC

J gene: TRBJ1-1
clone size: -
V gene: TRBV27
D gene: TRBD1
CDR3 protein: CASSVLPGQTQPFF
CDR3 DNA: TGTGCCAGCAGTGTTCTCCCGGGACAGACCCAGCCTTTCTTT

J gene: TRBJ2-5
clone size: few
V gene: TRBV9
D gene: -
CDR3 protein: CASSAGTYQETQYF
CDR3 DNA: TGTGCCAGCAGCGCCGGGACATACCAAGAGACCCAGTACTTC

J gene: TRBJ2-4
clone size: many
V gene: TRBV12-3/TRBV12-4
D gene: TRBD1
CDR3 protein: CASSNRGLGDIQYF
CDR3 DNA: TGTGCCAGCAGCAACAGGGGGCTAGGGGACATTCAGTACTTC

J gene: TRBJ1-2
clone size: -
V gene: TRBV12-3/TRBV12-4
D gene: -
CDR3 protein: CASSFRLSGGYTF
CDR3 DNA: TGTGCCAGCAGTTTCCGGCTTTCGGGTGGCTACACCTTC

J gene: TRBJ2-5
clone size: few
V gene: TRBV5-6
D gene: -
CDR3 protein: CASSTQGRKETQYF
CDR3 DNA: TGTGCCAGCAGCACTCAGGGGCGGAAAGAGACCCAGTACTTC

J gene: TRBJ2-2
clone size: -
V gene: TRBV9
D gene: -
CDR3 protein: CASSGSRGRELFF
CDR3 DNA: TGTGCCAGCAGCGGCTCCAGGGGCCGGGAGCTGTTTTTT

J gene: TRBJ2-1
clone size: -
V gene: TRBV2
D gene: TRBD2
CDR3 protein: CASSPSLAGELNEQFF
CDR3 DNA: TGTGCCAGCAGCCCAAGCCTAGCGGGGGAGTTAAATGAGCAGTTCTTC

J gene: TRBJ2-1
clone size: -
V gene: TRBV6-4
D gene: TRBD2
CDR3 protein: CASSDSLAAYNEQFF
CDR3 DNA: TGTGCCAGCAGTGACAGCCTAGCGGCTTACAATGAGCAGTTCTTC

J gene: TRBJ2-5
clone size: few
V gene: TRBV20-1
D gene: TRBD1
CDR3 protein: CSVPDPGQLEETQYF
CDR3 DNA: TGCAGTGTCCCAGATCCGGGACAGCTGGAAGAGACCCAGTACTTC

J gene: TRBJ1-2
clone size: few
V gene: TRBV27
D gene: -
CDR3 protein: CASSLTSRTVWGYTF
CDR3 DNA: TGTGCCAGCAGTTTAACTTCGAGGACGGTTTGGGGCTACACCTTC

J gene: TRBJ2-5
clone size: many
V gene: TRBV13
D gene: -
CDR3 protein: CASSLAQEASETQYF
CDR3 DNA: TGTGCCAGCAGCTTAGCCCAAGAGGCAAGCGAGACCCAGTACTTC

J gene: TRBJ2-7
clone size: few
V gene: TRBV2
D gene: -
CDR3 protein: CASTEGGTYEQYF
CDR3 DNA: TGTGCCAGCACGGAGGGGGGGACCTACGAGCAGTACTTC

J gene: TRBJ1-2
clone size: few
V gene: TRBV28
D gene: TRBD1
CDR3 protein: CASSLSFSGTGGTNYGYTF
CDR3 DNA: TGTGCCAGCAGTTTATCCTTTTCCGGGACAGGGGGGACTAACTATGGCTACACCTTC

J gene: TRBJ1-5
clone size: few
V gene: TRBV4-3
D gene: TRBD1
CDR3 protein: CASSPEKTHTGGNQPQHF
CDR3 DNA: TGCGCCAGCAGCCCGGAAAAGACCCATACAGGGGGCAATCAGCCCCAGCATTTT

J gene: TRBJ2-2
clone size: -
V gene: TRBV10-3
D gene: -
CDR3 protein: CAITRGNTGELFF
CDR3 DNA: TGTGCCATCACTCGGGGCAACACCGGGGAGCTGTTTTTT